One sample yielded the 7 T cell receptor beta chains listed below, sequenced in a study of blood T cell repertoires in COVID-19. Only in-frame clones appear in the TCRdb table, and some are missing; sequencing was by immunoSEQ multiplex PCR. The table has some 150,000 clones, 80% to 90% seen once. The sample taken for sequencing was peripheral blood. These TCRs come from a woman in her fifties or sixties with active COVID-19.

J is TRBJ1-1 and V is TRBV4-3; TRBD1 might be the D (5 bases). Germline CDR1 is LGHNA and CDR2 is YSLEER. V lost 2 bases to trimming and J lost 6 bases, with 10 bases between them. The CDR3 totals 13 residues. The CDR3, as DNA: TGCGCCAGCAGCCAACTCCCCAGGGCTGAAGCTTTCTTT. Translating gives CASSQLPRAEAFF.

The chain joins TRBV2 to TRBJ1-4; 8 bases agree with TRBD1. Per germline, CDR1 SNHLY and CDR2 FYNNEI. Trimming took 7 bases from V and 0 from J; bases not matched to a gene: 4. The CDR3 extends over 15 amino acids. CDR3 sequence (DNA): TGTGCCAGCAATAGGGACAGGCCAACTAATGAAAAACTGTTTTTT. It yields the protein CASNRDRPTNEKLFF.

The V and J genes are TRBV5-1 and TRBJ2-7; a possible D gene is TRBD1 (6 bases). The germline gives CDR1 SGHRS, CDR2 YFSETQ. The CDR3 consists of 14 residues. V was trimmed by 4 bases and J by 5 bases, leaving 16 bases between them. In DNA, the CDR3 is TGCGCCAGCAGCACCCCAGGGGCCGAGAACGAGCAGTACTTC. It encodes CASSTPGAENEQYF.

This sequence joins TRBV7-9 and TRBJ2-3; 10 positions agree with TRBD2. The V and J ends lost 8 bases and 2 bases, in that order; junction bases with no gene match: 4. This CDR3 has 14 amino acids. Germline lookup yields CDR1 SEHNR and CDR2 FQNEAQ (reference sequence). CDR3 bases: TGTGCCAGCGAACTAGCGGGGAACACAGATACGCAGTATTTT. It yields the protein CASELAGNTDTQYF.

This rearrangement joins TRBV6-6 to TRBJ2-3, with 7 bases aligning to TRBD1. Unmatched junction bases numbered 7, after V lost 2 bases and J lost 2 bases. Germline lookup yields CDR1 MNHNY and CDR2 SVGAGI (reference sequence). This CDR3 comprises 16 residues. CDR3 nucleotide sequence: TGTGCCAGCAGTTACGGGGACAGCTTTTACACAGATACGCAGTATTTT. The encoded protein is CASSYGDSFYTDTQYF.

The count of this clone is one. The chain combines TRBV18 with TRBJ1-4, with D possibly matching TRBD1 (5 bases). This CDR3 is 13 amino acids long. Germline CDR1 reads KGHSH; CDR2 reads LQKENI. Trimming took 3 bases from V and 7 from J, leaving 9 bases between them. CDR3 sequence reads: CASSPQTAEKLFF. The CDR3 DNA follows: TGTGCCAGCTCACCTCAGACAGCTGAAAAACTGTTTTTT. The full variable domain, with the rest looked up from reference TRBV18 and TRBJ1-4, is NAGVMQNPRHLVRRRGQEARLRCSPMKGHSHVYWYRQLPEEGLKFMVYLQKENIIDESGMPKERFSAEFPKEGPSILRIQQVVRGDSAAYFCASSPQTAEKLFFGSGTQLSVL.

V is TRBV28 and J is TRBJ2-7; a weak D match, TRBD1 (7 bases). This CDR3 region has 15 residues. Germline values: CDR1 MDHEN, CDR2 SYDVKM. Trimming left V 4 bases short and J 6 bases short, with 19 bases between. CDR3 loop: CASSSNLYRGGEQYF. The CDR3 DNA follows: TGTGCCAGCAGTTCAAACCTCTACAGGGGAGGCGAGCAGTACTTC.